These 30 T cell receptor beta chains originate from one sample sequenced in a study of somatic mutations in cytotoxic T cells in rheumatoid arthritis. Repertoires were generated with immunoSEQ multiplex PCR, while TCRdb's copy carries only in-frame clones and drops some. The sample carries roughly 16,000 clones, over 60% recorded once. The sample was CD8+ T cells sorted from blood. Receptor source: an adult with rheumatoid arthritis.

The chain uses TRBV27 and TRBJ1-5; 8 nucleotides match TRBD1. V lost 0 bases to trimming and J lost 6 bases; unmatched junction nucleotides: 7. This CDR3 has 16 amino acids. In germline, CDR1 is MNHEY, CDR2 SMNVEV (reference sequence). Written as DNA, the CDR3 is TGTGCCAGCAGTTTATCGGCTCAGGGGGCGGTTCAGCCCCAGCATTTT. Amino acids: CASSLSAQGAVQPQHF.

The table lists this clone with a few counts. This chain connects TRBV2 to TRBJ2-7, with D unresolved. Germline V gives CDR1 SNHLY, CDR2 FYNNEI. The CDR3 runs 14 residues. The ends were cut back, 10 bases at V and 7 bases at J, with 23 bases in the middle. The DNA for the CDR3 is TGTGCCACCAACGGCTGGGGAACCCTTAATGAGCAGTACTTC. This gives the protein CATNGWGTLNEQYF. The complete variable domain, with remaining parts taken from reference TRBV2 and TRBJ2-7, reads EPEVTQTPSHQVTQMGQEVILRCVPISNHLYFYWYRQILGQKVEFLVSFYNNEISEKSEIFDDQFSVERPDGSNFTLKIRSTKLEDSAMYFCATNGWGTLNEQYFGPGTRLTVT.

This chain connects TRBV4-1 to TRBJ2-7; 7 bases line up with TRBD1. The V and J ends lost 3 bases and 3 bases, in that order; junction bases with no gene match: 8. Germline CDR1 MGHRA, CDR2 YSYEKL. The CDR3 spans 15 residues. The CDR3 protein is CASSHTDRVGYEQYF. DNA for the CDR3: TGCGCCAGCAGCCACACCGACAGGGTTGGCTACGAGCAGTACTTC.

V gene TRBV4-2 combines with J gene TRBJ2-7; 9 bases are shared with TRBD1. After removal of 0 bases from V and 3 bases from J, the junction contained 3 bases not matched to a gene. This CDR3 comprises 15 residues. Germline V gene sequence: CDR1 LGHNA, CDR2 YNFKEQ. The DNA of the CDR3 is TGTGCCAGCAGCCAAGATCCGGGACAGGGCTACGAGCAGTACTTC. It translates to CASSQDPGQGYEQYF.

This clone has just a few counts. This chain connects TRBV4-1 to TRBJ2-7; no definite D call. This CDR3 is built from 14 residues. CDR1 and CDR2 from the germline V gene are MGHRA and YSYEKL. Trimming cost V 0 bases and J 4 bases, with 10 bases left between them. This chain's CDR3 is CASSQDESGYEQYF. The CDR3 coding sequence is TGCGCCAGCAGCCAAGATGAGTCCGGTTACGAGCAGTACTTC.

CDR3: CASSSPLGAVTEAFF. For the CDR3, the DNA is TGTGCCAGCAGCTCCCCCCTGGGCGCGGTCACTGAAGCTTTCTTT. The chain combines TRBV7-8 with TRBJ1-1; no clear D gene. Trimming took 4 bases from V and 4 from J, leaving 16 bases between them. The germline CDR1 and CDR2 sequences are SGHVS and FQNEAQ. The CDR3 is 15 amino acids.

This clone was observed a handful of times. The J gene is TRBJ2-7, the V gene TRBV10-2; D gene ambiguous. The CDR3 extends over 10 amino acids. V lost 6 bases to trimming and J lost 4 bases, with 4 bases between them. Germline V CDR1 and CDR2: WSHSY, SAAADI. DNA for the CDR3: TGCGCCAGCAGAGGGTACGAGCAGTACTTC. It translates to CASRGYEQYF.

CDR3 loop: CAWDSGGGGNEQFF. CDR3 nucleotide sequence: TGTGCCTGGGATAGCGGGGGAGGTGGCAATGAGCAGTTCTTC. V is TRBV30 and J is TRBJ2-1, with 9 bases that match TRBD2. V lost 5 bases to trimming and J lost 6 bases; unmatched junction nucleotides: 8. Germline V lookup: CDR1 GTSNPN, CDR2 SVGIG (reference sequence). There are 14 residues in the CDR3.

The CDR3 region is CASSLDGPSGNEQFF. The CDR3 DNA is TGTGCCAGCAGCTTAGATGGCCCGTCGGGCAATGAGCAGTTCTTC. This rearrangement joins TRBV7-6 to TRBJ2-1; D ambiguous. Trimming took off 1 base at V and 6 bases at J, with 13 bases between the two ends. Germline V gene data show CDR1 as SGHVS and CDR2 as FNYEAQ. This CDR3 region has 15 residues.

With respect to this clone: Compared with germline, one end of the junction differs, possibly owing to a read error. The chain links TRBV7-8 to TRBJ2-3, with 8 bases fitting TRBD2. The CDR3 sequence is 11 residues long. Germline assignment: CDR1 SGHVS and CDR2 FQNEAQ. Here the CDR3 reads CASSFGGGWHF. CDR3 nucleotide sequence: TGTGCCAGCAGCTTCGGCGGGGGGTGGCATTTT.

The chain has TRBV19 and TRBJ2-1, with 9 bases that match TRBD1. Per the germline V gene, CDR1 is LNHDA and CDR2 is SQIVND (reference sequence). The CDR3 consists of 15 residues. The V gene end was trimmed by 1 base and the J gene end by 2 bases; junction bases not matched to a gene: 0. CDR3 DNA: TGTGCCAGTAGTATAGGGGACAGGGCCTACAATGAGCAGTTCTTC. Protein: CASSIGDRAYNEQFF.

J is TRBJ2-3 and V is TRBV29-1; D perhaps matches TRBD1 (5 bases). This CDR3 contains 14 residues. Looked up from germline, CDR1 is SQVTM and CDR2 is ANQGSEA. V lost 3 bases and J lost 0, with 10 bases in between. CDR3 bases: TGCAGCGTTGAGCCCCAGGGAAGCACAGATACGCAGTATTTT. Residues: CSVEPQGSTDTQYF.

The V gene is TRBV29-1, the J gene TRBJ2-2, with 11 bases aligning to TRBD1. V gave up 4 bases and J gave up 6 bases; unmatched junction bases: 4. Germline V CDR1 and CDR2: SQVTM, ANQGSEA. CDR3 size: 14 residues. This chain's CDR3 is CSVARDRGAGELFF. The CDR3 DNA reads TGCAGCGTTGCCCGGGACAGGGGGGCCGGGGAGCTGTTTTTT.

V usage is TRBV2 and J usage is TRBJ2-5, with D possibly TRBD1 on 5 matching bases. V was shortened by 8 bases and J by 7 bases, with 11 bases between the two germline ends. Germline CDR1 is SNHLY and CDR2 is FYNNEI. The length of the CDR3 is 11 residues. The CDR3 protein is CASLSQGTQYF. CDR3 bases: TGTGCCAGCTTATCTCAGGGGACCCAGTACTTC. The whole variable domain, remainder taken from reference TRBV2 and TRBJ2-5, is EPEVTQTPSHQVTQMGQEVILRCVPISNHLYFYWYRQILGQKVEFLVSFYNNEISEKSEIFDDQFSVERPDGSNFTLKIRSTKLEDSAMYFCASLSQGTQYFGPGTRLLVL.

This clone occurred a few times. The V gene is TRBV9, the J gene TRBJ1-1; 7 nucleotides line up with TRBD1. Germline V gene sequence: CDR1 SGDLS, CDR2 YYNGEE. The V segment lost 0 bases and the J segment 5 bases; nucleotides outside the gene matches: 4. The CDR3 covers 14 residues. CDR3 in amino acids: CASSVGRGLTEAFF. The CDR3 coding sequence is TGTGCCAGCAGCGTAGGGAGGGGGCTTACTGAAGCTTTCTTT.

The rearrangement joins TRBV2 to TRBJ1-6; D might be TRBD1 (6 bases). Germline-derived CDR1 and CDR2 are SNHLY and FYNNEI. V was cut by 8 bases and J by 4 bases, with 21 bases left in between. The CDR3 loop spans 17 amino acids. The CDR3 sequence is CASSLEPLGAYNSPLHF. The CDR3, as DNA: TGTGCCAGCTCGCTCGAGCCCTTGGGGGCATATAATTCACCCCTCCACTTT.

This clone was seen only once. This same CDR3 is encoded by further DNA sequences in the sample. The rearrangement uses TRBV27 and TRBJ1-1; D remains unclear. The V gene lost 2 bases and the J gene lost 0 bases, with 7 bases spanning the gap. Germline V gene data show CDR1 as MNHEY and CDR2 as SMNVEV (reference sequence). The CDR3 is 14 amino acids. Written as DNA, the CDR3 is TGTGCCAGCAGTTTACCCGGCATGAACACTGAAGCTTTCTTT. Its translation: CASSLPGMNTEAFF.

The V gene is TRBV9, the J gene TRBJ2-2; perhaps D is TRBD1 or TRBD2 (7 bases each). V was pared by 0 bases and J by 3 bases, with 12 bases between. The CDR3 contains 16 residues. The V gene's germline CDR1 is SGDLS and CDR2 YYNGEE. CDR3 region: CASSVGGGQYTGELFF. The DNA for the CDR3 is TGTGCCAGCAGCGTAGGGGGGGGACAGTACACCGGGGAGCTGTTTTTT.

The V and J genes are TRBV4-1 and TRBJ1-5; TRBD1 might be the D (6 bases). The germline gives CDR1 MGHRA, CDR2 YSYEKL. The V end lost 1 base, the J end lost 7 bases, and 11 bases lay between the germline ends. CDR3 length: 14 residues. DNA of the CDR3: TGCGCCAGCAGCCAAGGGACAGTTGGGCAGCCCCAGCATTTT. Amino acids: CASSQGTVGQPQHF.

The genes are TRBV14 and TRBJ1-1; D gene ambiguous. This CDR3 has 15 amino acids. The V end lost 4 bases, the J end lost 6 bases, and 18 bases lay between the germline ends. Germline CDR1 SGHDN, CDR2 FVKESK. DNA of the CDR3: TGTGCCAGCAGCCCCGGGCGGCGGGTTCGGCCTGAAGCTTTCTTT. Translating it yields CASSPGRRVRPEAFF.

The V and J genes are TRBV2 and TRBJ1-1; 9 bases line up with TRBD1. CDR3 length: 14 amino acids. The germline V gene has CDR1 SNHLY and CDR2 FYNNEI. The junction had 10 bases not matched to a gene; V was cut back by 10 bases and J by 4 bases. The CDR3 nucleotides are TGTGCCACCCCTCCAGGACAGGGGCCCACTGAAGCTTTCTTT. Translation: CATPPGQGPTEAFF.

The chain carries TRBV7-9 and TRBJ2-5; a possible D gene is TRBD1 (5 bases). The germline gives CDR1 SEHNR, CDR2 FQNEAQ (reference sequence). There are 15 residues in the CDR3. The ends were cut back, 6 bases at V and 5 bases at J, with 19 bases in the middle. CDR3 sequence: CASRAPKGNWETQYF. The CDR3 nucleotides are TGTGCCAGCAGGGCACCGAAGGGGAACTGGGAGACCCAGTACTTC.

This clone was recorded a few times. The chain joins TRBV30 to TRBJ2-7; 8 nucleotides match TRBD2. J lost 2 bases, V lost 4 bases, and 7 bases had no gene match. CDR1 is GTSNPN, CDR2 SVGIG, per germline (reference sequence). The CDR3 consists of 14 residues. The CDR3 sequence: CAWKGVGLAYEQYF. CDR3 bases: TGTGCCTGGAAGGGGGTGGGACTAGCCTACGAGCAGTACTTC.

The chain uses TRBV11-2 and TRBJ2-7, with 11 bases aligning to TRBD2. J was trimmed by 0 bases and V by 5 bases; bases with no gene match: 6. CDR3 length: 16 amino acids. The V gene's germline CDR1 is SGHAT and CDR2 FQNNGV. The CDR3 here is CASSLQLAGDSYEQYF. In DNA, the CDR3 is TGTGCCAGCAGCCTCCAACTAGCGGGGGACTCCTACGAGCAGTACTTC.

J is TRBJ2-5 and V is TRBV9, with D possibly being TRBD2 (5 bases). The CDR3 is made up of 14 amino acids. Trimming took 0 bases from V and 5 from J, leaving 11 bases between them. Per germline, CDR1 SGDLS and CDR2 YYNGEE. CDR3 DNA: TGTGCCAGCAGCGTAGGAGGGATGTCCGAGACCCAGTACTTC. Amino acid sequence: CASSVGGMSETQYF.

J is TRBJ2-3 and V is TRBV4-1; D ambiguous. Per the germline V gene, CDR1 is MGHRA and CDR2 is YSYEKL. V was clipped by 0 bases and J by 0 bases, with 7 bases between them. This CDR3 is 15 amino acids long. The CDR3 sequence is CASSQEQISTDTQYF. The CDR3 DNA reads as TGCGCCAGCAGCCAAGAACAGATTAGCACAGATACGCAGTATTTT.

The V and J genes are TRBV29-1 and TRBJ2-7, with 9 bases aligning to TRBD1. The V segment lost 7 bases and the J segment 4 bases; nucleotides outside the gene matches: 8. The CDR3 sequence is 13 residues long. The V gene's germline CDR1 is SQVTM and CDR2 ANQGSEA. The CDR3 DNA is TGCAGCGGGACAGGGGACGGGTCGTACGAGCAGTACTTC. It yields the protein CSGTGDGSYEQYF.

The chain has TRBV10-3 and TRBJ2-5, with a weak D call TRBD2 (6 bases). The ends were cut back, 5 bases at V and 6 bases at J, with 16 bases in the middle. The germline CDR1 and CDR2 sequences are ENHRY and SYGVKD. CDR3 length equals 14 residues. CDR3: CAISPISSGQTQYF. The CDR3 coding sequence is TGTGCCATCAGTCCCATTTCAAGCGGGCAGACCCAGTACTTC.

This clone turned up a few times. This rearrangement joins TRBV7-3 to TRBJ1-1; 9 nucleotides align to TRBD1. The CDR3 sequence is 15 residues long. V lost 3 bases to trimming and J lost 4 bases; unmatched junction nucleotides: 6. Germline V gene data show CDR1 as SGHTA and CDR2 as FQGTGA. CDR3 amino acids: CASSFLGQGTTEAFF. The DNA of the CDR3 is TGTGCCAGCAGCTTTTTGGGACAGGGAACCACTGAAGCTTTCTTT.

This clone was picked up one time. V gene TRBV21-1 combines with J gene TRBJ1-1. TRBV21-1 is listed as a pseudogene. The CDR3 spans 17 residues. CDR3 protein: CASSKFPLEWDGTEAFF. CDR3 nucleotides: TGTGCCAGCAGCAAATTCCCACTGGAGTGGGATGGCACTGAAGCTTTCTTT.